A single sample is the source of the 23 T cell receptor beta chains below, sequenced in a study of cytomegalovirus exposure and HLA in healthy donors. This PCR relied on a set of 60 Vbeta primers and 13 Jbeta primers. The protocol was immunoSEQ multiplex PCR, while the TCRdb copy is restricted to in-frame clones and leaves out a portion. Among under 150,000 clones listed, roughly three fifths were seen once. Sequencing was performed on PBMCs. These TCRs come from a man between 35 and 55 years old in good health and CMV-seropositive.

Here the CDR3 reads CASSLGSSSGNYEQYF. The CDR3 bases are TGTGCCAGCAGCTTAGGGAGCTCTAGCGGGAACTACGAGCAGTACTTC. The chain has TRBV7-6 and TRBJ2-7; TRBD2 matches 9 bases. The CDR3 is 16 amino acids. Per the germline V gene, CDR1 is SGHVS and CDR2 is FNYEAQ. Unmatched junction bases numbered 7, after V lost 1 base and J lost 3 bases.

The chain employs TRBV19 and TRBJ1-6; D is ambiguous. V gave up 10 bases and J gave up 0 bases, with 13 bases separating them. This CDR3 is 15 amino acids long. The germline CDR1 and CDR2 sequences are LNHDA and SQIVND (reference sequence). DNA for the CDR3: TGTGCCACTCGCATGGGAGGCTCCTATAATTCACCCCTCCACTTT. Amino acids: CATRMGGSYNSPLHF. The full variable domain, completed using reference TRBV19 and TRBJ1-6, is DGGITQSPKYLFRKEGQNVTLSCEQNLNHDAMYWYRQDPGQGLRLIYYSQIVNDFQKGDIAEGYSVSREKKESFPLTVTSAQKNPTAFYLCATRMGGSYNSPLHFGNGTRLTVT.

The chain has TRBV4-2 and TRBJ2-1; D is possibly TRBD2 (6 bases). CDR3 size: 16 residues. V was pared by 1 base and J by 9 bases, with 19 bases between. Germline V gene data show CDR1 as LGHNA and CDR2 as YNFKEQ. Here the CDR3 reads CASSQALTGLLSEQFF. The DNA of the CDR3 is TGTGCCAGCAGCCAAGCTTTAACGGGACTCTTAAGTGAGCAGTTCTTC.

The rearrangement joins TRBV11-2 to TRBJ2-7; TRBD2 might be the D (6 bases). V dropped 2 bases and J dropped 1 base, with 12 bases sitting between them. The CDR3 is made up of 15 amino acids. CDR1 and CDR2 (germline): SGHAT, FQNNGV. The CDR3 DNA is TGTGCCAGCAGCTTACTCCCGGAGGGATCCTACGAGCAGTACTTC. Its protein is CASSLLPEGSYEQYF.

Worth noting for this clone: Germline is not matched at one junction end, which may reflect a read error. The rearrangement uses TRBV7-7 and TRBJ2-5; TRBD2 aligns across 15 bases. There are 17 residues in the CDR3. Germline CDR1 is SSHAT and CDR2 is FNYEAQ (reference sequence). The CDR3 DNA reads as TGTGCTAGCAGCCTGGGACTAGCGGGGGGAGGTCAAGAGACCCAGTACTTC. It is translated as CASSLGLAGGGQETQYF.

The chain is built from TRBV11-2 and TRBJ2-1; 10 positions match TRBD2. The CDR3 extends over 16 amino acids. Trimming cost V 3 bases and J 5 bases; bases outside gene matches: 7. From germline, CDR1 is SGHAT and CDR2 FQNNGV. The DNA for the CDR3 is TGTGCCAGCAGCTTCCTAGCGGGGGCTCTCGACAATGAGCAGTTCTTC. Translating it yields CASSFLAGALDNEQFF.

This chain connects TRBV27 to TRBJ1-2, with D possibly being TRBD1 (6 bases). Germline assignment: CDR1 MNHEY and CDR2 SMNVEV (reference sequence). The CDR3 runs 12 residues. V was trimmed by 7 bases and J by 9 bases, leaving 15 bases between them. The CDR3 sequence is CASISNTGSYTF. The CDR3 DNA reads TGTGCCAGCATTTCCAACACAGGGAGCTACACCTTC.

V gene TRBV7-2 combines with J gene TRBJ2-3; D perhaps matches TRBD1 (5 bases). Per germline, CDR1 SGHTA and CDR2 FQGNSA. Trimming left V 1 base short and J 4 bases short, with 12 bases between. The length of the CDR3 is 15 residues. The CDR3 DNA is TGTGCCAGCAGCTTAGGCTTAGGGGCTTCAGATACGCAGTATTTT. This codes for CASSLGLGASDTQYF.

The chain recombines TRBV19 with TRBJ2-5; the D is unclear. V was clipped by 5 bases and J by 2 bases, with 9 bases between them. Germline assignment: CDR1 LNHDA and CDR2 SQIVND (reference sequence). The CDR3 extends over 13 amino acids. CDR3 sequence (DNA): TGTGCCAGTAGTCGAAGCGATCAAGAGACCCAGTACTTC. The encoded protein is CASSRSDQETQYF. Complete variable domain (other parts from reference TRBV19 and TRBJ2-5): DGGITQSPKYLFRKEGQNVTLSCEQNLNHDAMYWYRQDPGQGLRLIYYSQIVNDFQKGDIAEGYSVSREKKESFPLTVTSAQKNPTAFYLCASSRSDQETQYFGPGTRLLVL.

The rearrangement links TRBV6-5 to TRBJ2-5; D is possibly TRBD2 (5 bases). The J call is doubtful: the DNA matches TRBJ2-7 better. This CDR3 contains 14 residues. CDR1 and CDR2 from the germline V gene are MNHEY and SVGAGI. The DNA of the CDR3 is TGTGCCAGCAGTTGGCAAGGGAGCTCCTACGAGCAGTACTTC. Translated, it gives CASSWQGSSYEQYF.

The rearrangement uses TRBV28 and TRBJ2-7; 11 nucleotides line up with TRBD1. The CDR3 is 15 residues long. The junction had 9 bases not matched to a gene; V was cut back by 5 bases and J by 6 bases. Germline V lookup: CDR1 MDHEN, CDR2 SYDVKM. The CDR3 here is CASSVGGGTGGEQYF. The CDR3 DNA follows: TGTGCCAGCAGTGTAGGTGGCGGGACAGGGGGCGAGCAGTACTTC.

The CDR3 is CSVGDRINEKLFF. CDR3 nucleotides: TGCAGCGTGGGGGACAGGATTAATGAAAAACTGTTTTTT. The J gene is TRBJ1-4, the V gene TRBV29-1, with 8 bases that match TRBD1. The V gene's germline CDR1 is SQVTM and CDR2 ANQGSEA. V lost 6 bases and J lost 4; bases outside the gene matches: 4. This CDR3 comprises 13 residues.

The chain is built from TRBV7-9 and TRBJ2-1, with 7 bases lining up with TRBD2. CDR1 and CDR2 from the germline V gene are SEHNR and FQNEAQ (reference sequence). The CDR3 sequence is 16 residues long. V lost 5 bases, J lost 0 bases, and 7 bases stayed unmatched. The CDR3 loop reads CASSGQGGSSYNEQFF. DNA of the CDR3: TGTGCCAGCAGCGGTCAGGGAGGGAGCTCCTACAATGAGCAGTTCTTC.

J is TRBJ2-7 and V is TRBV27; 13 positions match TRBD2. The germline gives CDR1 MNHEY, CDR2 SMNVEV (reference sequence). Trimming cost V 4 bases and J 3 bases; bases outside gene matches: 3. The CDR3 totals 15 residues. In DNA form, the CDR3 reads TGTGCCAGCAGTTCAAGGACTAGCGGGGGCTACGAGCAGTACTTC. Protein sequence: CASSSRTSGGYEQYF.

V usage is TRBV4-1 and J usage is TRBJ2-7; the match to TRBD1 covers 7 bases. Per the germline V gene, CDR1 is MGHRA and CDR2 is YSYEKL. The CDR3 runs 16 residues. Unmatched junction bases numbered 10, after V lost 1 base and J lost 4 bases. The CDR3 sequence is CASSQAPTGRVYEQYF. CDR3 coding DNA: TGCGCCAGCAGCCAAGCCCCGACAGGGCGGGTGTACGAGCAGTACTTC.

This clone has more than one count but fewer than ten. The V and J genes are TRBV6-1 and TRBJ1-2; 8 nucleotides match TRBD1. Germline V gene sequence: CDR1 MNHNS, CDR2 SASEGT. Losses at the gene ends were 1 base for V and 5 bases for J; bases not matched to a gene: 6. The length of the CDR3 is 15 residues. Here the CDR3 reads CASSEDWTGRYGYTF. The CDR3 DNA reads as TGTGCCAGCAGTGAAGATTGGACAGGGCGGTATGGCTACACCTTC.

CDR3 DNA: TGTGCCATCAGTCAAGACATCGGCTCTGGGGCCAACGTCCTGACTTTC. Translation: CAISQDIGSGANVLTF. The chain combines TRBV10-3 with TRBJ2-6; D remains ambiguous. The CDR3 is 16 residues long. V gave up 5 bases and J gave up 0 bases, with 11 bases separating them. The germline CDR1 and CDR2 sequences are ENHRY and SYGVKD.

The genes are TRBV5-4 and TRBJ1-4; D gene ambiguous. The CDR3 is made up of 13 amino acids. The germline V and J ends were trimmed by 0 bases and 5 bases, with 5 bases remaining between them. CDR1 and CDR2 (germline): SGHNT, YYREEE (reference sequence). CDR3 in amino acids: CASSLGRNEKLFF. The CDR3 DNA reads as TGTGCCAGCAGCTTGGGGAGGAATGAAAAACTGTTTTTT.

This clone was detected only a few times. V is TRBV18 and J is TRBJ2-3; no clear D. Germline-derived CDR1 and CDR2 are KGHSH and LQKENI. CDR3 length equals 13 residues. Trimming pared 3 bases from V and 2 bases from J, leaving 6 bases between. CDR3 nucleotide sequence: TGTGCCAGCTCACCTGGCCACACAGATACGCAGTATTTT. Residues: CASSPGHTDTQYF. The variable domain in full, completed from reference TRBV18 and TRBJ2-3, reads NAGVMQNPRHLVRRRGQEARLRCSPMKGHSHVYWYRQLPEEGLKFMVYLQKENIIDESGMPKERFSAEFPKEGPSILRIQQVVRGDSAAYFCASSPGHTDTQYFGPGTRLTVL.

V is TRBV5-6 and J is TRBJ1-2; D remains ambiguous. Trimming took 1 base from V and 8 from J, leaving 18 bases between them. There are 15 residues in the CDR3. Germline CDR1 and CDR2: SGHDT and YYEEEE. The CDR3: CASSLTGAGLRGYTF. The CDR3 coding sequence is TGTGCCAGCAGCTTGACTGGTGCAGGTCTAAGGGGCTACACCTTC.

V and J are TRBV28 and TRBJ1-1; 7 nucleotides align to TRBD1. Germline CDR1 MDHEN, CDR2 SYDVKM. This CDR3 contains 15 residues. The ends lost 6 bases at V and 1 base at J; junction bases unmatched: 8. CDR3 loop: CASSWGRGANTEAFF. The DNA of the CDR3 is TGTGCCAGCAGCTGGGGCAGGGGGGCGAACACTGAAGCTTTCTTT.

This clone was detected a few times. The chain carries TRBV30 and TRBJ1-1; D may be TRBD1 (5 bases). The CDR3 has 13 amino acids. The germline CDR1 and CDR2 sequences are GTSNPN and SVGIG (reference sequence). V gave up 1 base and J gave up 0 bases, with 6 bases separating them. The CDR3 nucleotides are TGTGCCTGGAGTGGACAGATGAACACTGAAGCTTTCTTT. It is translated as CAWSGQMNTEAFF.

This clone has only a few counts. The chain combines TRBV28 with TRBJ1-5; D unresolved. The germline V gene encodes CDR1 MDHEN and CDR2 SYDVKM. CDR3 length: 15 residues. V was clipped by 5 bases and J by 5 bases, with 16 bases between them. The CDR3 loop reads CASSLGPIEDQPQHF. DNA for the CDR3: TGTGCCAGCAGTCTCGGCCCAATCGAGGATCAGCCCCAGCATTTT.